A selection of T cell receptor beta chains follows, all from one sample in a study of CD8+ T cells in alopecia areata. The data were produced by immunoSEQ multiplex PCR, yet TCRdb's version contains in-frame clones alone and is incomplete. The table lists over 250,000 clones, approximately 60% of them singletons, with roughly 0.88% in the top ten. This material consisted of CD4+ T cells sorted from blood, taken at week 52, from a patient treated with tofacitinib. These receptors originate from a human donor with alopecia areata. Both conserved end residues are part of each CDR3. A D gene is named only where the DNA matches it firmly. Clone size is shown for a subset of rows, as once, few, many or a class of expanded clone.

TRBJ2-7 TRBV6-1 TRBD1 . TGTGCCAGCAGTGAAGCAGACAGGGGGTTTTACGAGCAGTACTTC CASSEADRGFYEQYF
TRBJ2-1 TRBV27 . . TGTGCCAGCAGTTTACGCGGGACAGCAGACAATGAGCAGTTCTTC CASSLRGTADNEQFF
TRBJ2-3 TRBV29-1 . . TGCAGCGTTGGGGCCGCCGGGGATACGCAGTATTTT CSVGAAGDTQYF
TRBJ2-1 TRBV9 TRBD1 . TGTGCCAGCAGCGTAGTGTCAGGGGGACCTCGGAATGAGCAGTTCTTC CASSVVSGGPRNEQFF
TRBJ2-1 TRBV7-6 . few TGTGCCAGCCACGCAGGGAGCTCCTACAATGAGCAGTTCTTC CASHAGSSYNEQFF
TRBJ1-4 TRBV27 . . TGTGCCAGCGGTCTATCTGGCCTGGCACGTGAAAAACTGTTTTTT CASGLSGLAREKLFF
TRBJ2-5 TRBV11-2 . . TGTGCCAGCAGCTTAAGAACGTGGCAGCAAGAGACCCAGTACTTC CASSLRTWQQETQYF
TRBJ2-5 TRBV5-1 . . TGCGCCAGCAGCCTCGTCTTCGCTCAAGAGACCCAGTACTTC CASSLVFAQETQYF
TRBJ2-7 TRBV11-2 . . TGTGCCAGCAGCTCGCTAGGAATCCCAGATACCTACGAGCAGTACTTC CASSSLGIPDTYEQYF
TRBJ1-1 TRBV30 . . TGTGCCTGGAGTGTACCAGCGTACACTGAAGCTTTCTTT CAWSVPAYTEAFF
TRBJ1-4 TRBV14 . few TGTGCCAGCAGCGTCTTCCCAGTCCCGGGTGAAAAACTGTTTTTT CASSVFPVPGEKLFF
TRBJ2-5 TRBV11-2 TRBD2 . TGTGCCAGCAGCTATAGCGGGGGCGATGGAGAGACCCAGTACTTC CASSYSGGDGETQYF
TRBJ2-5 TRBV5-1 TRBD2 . TGCGCCAGCAGCTTGACTAGCGGCCAGCAAGAGACCCAGTACTTC CASSLTSGQQETQYF
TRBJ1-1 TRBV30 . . TGTGCCTGGAGTGTTGTAGAGAACACTGAAGCTTTCTTT CAWSVVENTEAFF
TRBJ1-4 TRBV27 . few TGTGCCAGCAGTTTGGGGACACCTAATGAAAAACTGTTTTTT CASSLGTPNEKLFF
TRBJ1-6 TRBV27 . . TGTGCCAGCAGTCCCAGTGGGGTTGGGAATTCACCCCTCCACTTT CASSPSGVGNSPLHF
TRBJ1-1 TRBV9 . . TGTGCCAGCAGCGAGGACAGTAGGAACACTGAAGCTTTCTTT CASSEDSRNTEAFF
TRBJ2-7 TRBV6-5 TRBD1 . TGTGCCAGCACCGCCGGACAGGGGGCTTACGAGCAGTACTTC CASTAGQGAYEQYF
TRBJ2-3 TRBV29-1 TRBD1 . TGCAGCGTTAACAGGGGGCAAAACACAGATACGCAGTATTTT CSVNRGQNTDTQYF
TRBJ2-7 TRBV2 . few TGTGCCAGCAGTCTAGACTACGAGCAGTACTTC CASSLDYEQYF
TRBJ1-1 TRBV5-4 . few TGTGCCAGCGGATCCACCCTCGGTAGCACTGAAGCTTTCTTT CASGSTLGSTEAFF
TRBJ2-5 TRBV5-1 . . TGCGCCAGCAGCTTGGAGCCTAACCAAGAGACCCAGTACTTC CASSLEPNQETQYF
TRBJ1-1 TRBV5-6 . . TGTGCCAGCAGCTTGGAAGGGGGGAGACACACTGAAGCTTTCTTT CASSLEGGRHTEAFF
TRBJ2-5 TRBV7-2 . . TGTGCCAGCAGCCAAGATAAGGAGACCCAGTACTTC CASSQDKETQYF
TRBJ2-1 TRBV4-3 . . TGCGCCAGCAGCCAAGATCTGCCCCGAGGTGAGCAGTTCTTC CASSQDLPRGEQFF
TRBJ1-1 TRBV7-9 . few TGTGCCAGCAGCCCCACGTGGCAGGGCACTGAAGCTTTCTTT CASSPTWQGTEAFF
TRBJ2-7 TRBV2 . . TGTGCCAGCAGTCAACGGGAAGTCCAGTACTTC CASSQREVQYF
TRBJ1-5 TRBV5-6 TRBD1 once TGTGCCAGCAGCTCCTTGGGACAGGGCCCTAGCAATCAGCCCCAGCATTTT CASSSLGQGPSNQPQHF
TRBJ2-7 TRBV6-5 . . TGTGCCAGCAGGCCGTCAGGGGTTGCCTACGAGCAGTACTTC CASRPSGVAYEQYF
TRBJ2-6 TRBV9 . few TGTGCCAGCAGCGTAGCTGGGGCCAACGTCCTGACTTTC CASSVAGANVLTF
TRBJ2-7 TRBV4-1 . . TGCGCCAGCAGCCAAGAGGAGGGGACTCCTCAGTACTTC CASSQEEGTPQYF
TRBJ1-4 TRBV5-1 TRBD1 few TGCGCCAGCCGGGACAGTCCAAATGAAAAACTGTTTTTT CASRDSPNEKLFF
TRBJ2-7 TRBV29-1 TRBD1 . TGCAGCGTTGTAAGGACAGGGTACGAGCAGTACTTC CSVVRTGYEQYF
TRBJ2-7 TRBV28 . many TGTGCCAGCAGTTTGCGGGGACCGCCCTTGCAGTACTTC CASSLRGPPLQYF
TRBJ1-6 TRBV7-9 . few TGTGCCAGCAGTCCCCAGGATTCACCCCTCCACTTT CASSPQDSPLHF
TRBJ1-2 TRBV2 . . TGTGCCAGCAGTGACCAGTATGGCTACACCTTC CASSDQYGYTF
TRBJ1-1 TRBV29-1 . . TGCAGCGTGAGCTCGGGGGCCGAATTCTTCTTT CSVSSGAEFFF
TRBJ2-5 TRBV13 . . TGTGCCAGCAGCCCCCTCTCCGGGGCGTCAGAGACCCAGTACTTC CASSPLSGASETQYF
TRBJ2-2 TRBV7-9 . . TGTGCCAGCAGCTTAGAGTCCGGGGAGCTGTTTTTT CASSLESGELFF
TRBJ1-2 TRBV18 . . TGTGCCAGCTCACCAGAGGGAGGCTATGGCTACACCTTC CASSPEGGYGYTF
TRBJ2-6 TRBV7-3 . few TGTGCCAGCAGCTTTACAGGGCCAGGGGCCAACGTCCTGACTTTC CASSFTGPGANVLTF
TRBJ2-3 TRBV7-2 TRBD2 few TGTGCCAGCAGCTTTGGGGGGGCAGATACGCAGTATTTT CASSFGGADTQYF
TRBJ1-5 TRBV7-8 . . TGTGCCAGCAGCTTAGCGCGACAGACTCTTCAGCCCCAGCATTTT CASSLARQTLQPQHF
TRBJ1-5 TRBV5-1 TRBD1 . TGCGCCAGCAGCTTGACTGGACAGGGCAATCAGCCCCAGCATTTT CASSLTGQGNQPQHF
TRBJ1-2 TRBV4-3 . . TGCGCCAGCAGCCAAGCCGGGACAATCTATGGCTACACCTTC CASSQAGTIYGYTF
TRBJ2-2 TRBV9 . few TGTGCCAGCAGCCCCCGGGCGGCCGAAGGGTCCGGGGAGCTGTTTTTT CASSPRAAEGSGELFF
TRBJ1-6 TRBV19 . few TGTGCCAGTAGTATTCCGGGGGATTCACCCCTCCACTTT CASSIPGDSPLHF
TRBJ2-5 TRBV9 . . TGTGCCAGCAGCGTATTGGGGACTCCGGGGGAGACCCAGTACTTC CASSVLGTPGETQYF
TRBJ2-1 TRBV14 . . TGTGCCAGCAGCCAAGACCGTCGGAATACCTACAATGAGCAGTTCTTC CASSQDRRNTYNEQFF
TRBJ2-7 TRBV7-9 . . TGTGCCAGCAGCTTGGACGGCGTGGCCTACGAGCAGTACTTC CASSLDGVAYEQYF
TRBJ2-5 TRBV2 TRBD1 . TGTGCCAGCAAGAGGACAGGGAACGCGGAGACCCAGTACTTC CASKRTGNAETQYF
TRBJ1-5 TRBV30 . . TGTGCCTGGAGCCCGGACGGTAATCAGCCCCAGCATTTT CAWSPDGNQPQHF
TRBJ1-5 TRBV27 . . TGTGCCAGCAGTTTATTTGCGCACGGCTGGGGTTCGCCCCAGCATTTT CASSLFAHGWGSPQHF
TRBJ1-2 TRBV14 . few TGTGCCAGCAGCCAGCGGGGCGGCTATGGCTACACCTTC CASSQRGGYGYTF
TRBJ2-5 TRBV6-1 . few TGTGCCAGCAGTGAAGCTAGGCTAGCGGAGACCCAGTACTTC CASSEARLAETQYF
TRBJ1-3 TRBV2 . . TGTGCCAGCAGAAGAGGTGCCCCCTCTGGAAACACCATATATTTT CASRRGAPSGNTIYF
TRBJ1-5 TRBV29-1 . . TGCAGCGTTGAAGTAGACGGAAATCAGCCCCAGCATTTT CSVEVDGNQPQHF
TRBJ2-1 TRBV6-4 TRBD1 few TGTGCCAGCAATCCGGGACAGGGCTACAATGAGCAGTTCTTC CASNPGQGYNEQFF